This TCR beta chain was identified during a study of T cells in Graves' hyperthyroidism and ophthalmopathy. Germline CDR1 and CDR2: MNHNS and SASEGT. Trimming cost V 4 bases and J 6 bases, with 13 bases left between them. There are 14 residues in the CDR3. Patients between 18 and 65 years old had hyperthyroidism, newly diagnosed and lasting under 2 months. Amplified TCR beta CDR3 regions came from RNA transcripts. When the TCR CDR3 underwent first-round RT-PCR, the HTBI primer set was used. Via MiXCR, TCRdb re-called the multiplex PCR reads, giving one row per CDR3 protein. The sample lists about 380,000 distinct CDR3 sequences; roughly 12% were seen once. This clonotype was detected ten times or more.

This receptor was obtained from a man younger than 45 with Graves' hyperthyroidism that later progressed to Graves' ophthalmopathy. The chain employs TRBV6-1 and TRBJ1-5; D is uncertain. Material: blood. The CDR3: CASSVRTIGQPQHF. In DNA form, the CDR3 reads TGTGCCAGCAGTGTAAGAACAATAGGTCAGCCCCAGCATTTT.